Listed below are T cell receptor beta chains from one sample, sequenced in a study of cytomegalovirus exposure and HLA in healthy donors. Using immunoSEQ multiplex PCR, the repertoire was profiled, and TCRdb retains in-frame clones only, with some absent. The sample consists of 95,000 to 150,000 clones, around 90% of them appearing once. The sequencing sample was made of PBMCs. Receptors were obtained from a young woman in good health and CMV-seronegative. CDR3s include the opening cysteine and the closing phenylalanine or tryptophan. D genes are given only for firm matches. Expanded clones get a size class; other rows say once, few or many, or leave the size out.

v_gene	abundance	j_gene	d_gene	CDR3aa	CDR3nt
TRBV27	-	TRBJ1-5	-	CASSLKGGVRNQPQHF	TGTGCCAGCAGTTTAAAAGGAGGGGTACGCAATCAGCCCCAGCATTTT
TRBV27	once	TRBJ2-5	-	CASSETGELETQYF	TGTGCCAGCAGTGAGACAGGAGAATTAGAGACCCAGTACTTC
TRBV29-1	-	TRBJ2-7	-	CSVVSGSDGEQYF	TGCAGCGTTGTTTCGGGATCCGACGGCGAGCAGTACTTC
TRBV19	once	TRBJ1-5	-	CASSIVARGQHF	TGTGCCAGTAGTATAGTGGCCAGGGGACAGCATTTT
TRBV19	-	TRBJ2-7	-	CASSKEPITYEQYF	TGTGCCAGTAGTAAGGAGCCAATTACCTACGAGCAGTACTTC
TRBV19	-	TRBJ1-5	-	CASSPGGVDQPQHF	TGTGCCAGTTCCCCCGGAGGAGTTGATCAGCCCCAGCATTTT
TRBV29-1	-	TRBJ2-3	TRBD2	CSVEWTSEERDTQYF	TGCAGCGTTGAATGGACTAGCGAAGAACGGGATACGCAGTATTTT
TRBV21-1	-	TRBJ2-3	-	CASSKSTVSTDTQYF	TGTGCCAGCAGCAAAAGTACGGTTAGCACAGATACGCAGTATTTT
TRBV11-2	-	TRBJ2-5	TRBD1	CASSPWTGGLRETQYF	TGTGCCAGCAGCCCGTGGACAGGGGGCTTGAGAGAGACCCAGTACTTC
TRBV7-9	once	TRBJ1-1	-	CASSHPGGSEAFF	TGTGCCAGCAGCCACCCGGGCGGGAGTGAAGCTTTCTTT
TRBV11-3	-	TRBJ2-5	-	CASSLNEGRSKETQYF	TGTGCCAGCAGCTTAAATGAGGGCAGATCAAAAGAGACCCAGTACTTC
TRBV11-3	-	TRBJ2-1	TRBD2	CASSQEETSGSNEQFF	TGTGCCAGCAGCCAAGAGGAGACTAGCGGGAGTAATGAGCAGTTCTTC
TRBV27	once	TRBJ2-7	-	CASSLSGTGTYEQYF	TGTGCCAGCAGTTTAAGCGGGACAGGAACCTACGAGCAGTACTTC
TRBV19	-	TRBJ2-2	-	CASRRGGTGELFF	TGTGCCAGTAGGAGGGGGGGGACCGGGGAGCTGTTTTTT
TRBV5-1	few	TRBJ2-1	TRBD1	CASSSEAGGAYNEQFF	TGCGCCAGCAGCTCGGAAGCAGGGGGCGCTTACAATGAGCAGTTCTTC
TRBV28	-	TRBJ2-7	-	CASSLSPAGGTYEQYF	TGTGCCAGCAGTTTATCTCCAGCGGGCGGAACCTACGAGCAGTACTTC
TRBV10-2	-	TRBJ1-1	-	CASSPGNTEAFF	TGCGCCAGCAGTCCCGGGAACACTGAAGCTTTCTTT
TRBV4-1	-	TRBJ2-7	-	CASSQDYGEVGSYEQYF	TGCGCCAGCAGCCAAGATTATGGGGAGGTAGGCTCCTACGAGCAGTACTTC
TRBV19	-	TRBJ2-5	TRBD2	CASSMGDSGIEETQYF	TGTGCCAGTAGTATGGGGGATAGCGGGATCGAAGAGACCCAGTACTTC
TRBV6-5	few	TRBJ1-2	-	CASSYRGGGNYGYTF	TGTGCCAGCAGTTACAGGGGAGGCGGTAACTATGGCTACACCTTC
TRBV28	-	TRBJ1-5	-	CASSLYRVNQPQHF	TGTGCCAGCAGTTTATACAGGGTAAATCAGCCCCAGCATTTT
TRBV4-1	-	TRBJ1-1	-	CASSQFSGGSAEAFF	TGCGCCAGCAGCCAATTTTCGGGAGGGTCGGCTGAAGCTTTCTTT
TRBV10-3	-	TRBJ2-5	-	CAISDGQGGETQYF	TGTGCCATCAGTGACGGGCAGGGGGGAGAGACCCAGTACTTC
TRBV6-5	once	TRBJ2-5	-	CASSYSTSGGQETQYF	TGTGCCAGCAGTTACTCGACCAGCGGAGGCCAAGAGACCCAGTACTTC
TRBV27	once	TRBJ2-1	TRBD2	CASSPITGGAYNEQFF	TGTGCCAGCAGTCCAATAACGGGAGGGGCCTACAATGAGCAGTTCTTC
TRBV13	-	TRBJ2-2	-	CASSSQNTGELFF	TGTGCCAGCAGCTCCCAAAACACCGGGGAGCTGTTTTTT
TRBV2	-	TRBJ2-3	-	CASSFKDTQYF	TGTGCCAGCAGCTTTAAAGATACGCAGTATTTT
TRBV28	-	TRBJ2-7	-	CASSGRGQLAYEQYF	TGTGCCAGCAGTGGGCGGGGACAGTTAGCCTACGAGCAGTACTTC
TRBV28	-	TRBJ2-7	-	CASSLSYLYEQYF	TGTGCCAGCAGTTTATCCTATCTCTACGAGCAGTACTTC
TRBV4-1	-	TRBJ2-7	TRBD1	CASSRVEIRGGSGEQYF	TGCGCCAGCAGCCGAGTGGAAATCCGAGGGGGCTCTGGAGAGCAGTACTTC
TRBV7-9	-	TRBJ2-7	-	CASSLPVHRPTYEQYF	TGTGCCAGCAGTCTACCCGTTCACAGGCCAACCTACGAGCAGTACTTC
TRBV4-1	-	TRBJ2-5	-	CASSQPGGKETQYF	TGCGCCAGCAGCCAACCGGGGGGCAAAGAGACCCAGTACTTC
TRBV27	-	TRBJ2-3	-	CASSPREDTQYF	TGTGCCAGCAGTCCCCGCGAAGATACGCAGTATTTT
TRBV5-1	-	TRBJ1-1	-	CASSFLLGPAGTEAFF	TGCGCCAGCAGCTTCCTCCTTGGCCCCGCGGGGACTGAAGCTTTCTTT
TRBV4-1	-	TRBJ2-2	-	CASSRGRARTGELFF	TGCGCCAGCAGCAGGGGGAGGGCCAGGACCGGGGAGCTGTTTTTT
TRBV7-9	-	TRBJ2-7	-	CASSRGEVWREQYF	TGTGCCAGCAGCCGAGGGGAGGTGTGGCGCGAGCAGTACTTC
TRBV2	-	TRBJ2-1	TRBD2	CASSEGGRFYNEQFF	TGTGCCAGCAGTGAAGGCGGGAGGTTCTACAATGAGCAGTTCTTC
TRBV9	few	TRBJ1-1	-	CASSVGAGQGAFF	TGTGCCAGCAGCGTAGGGGCTGGGCAGGGAGCTTTCTTT
TRBV2	-	TRBJ2-7	TRBD1	CASNSGGKSYEQYF	TGTGCCAGCAATTCAGGGGGCAAGTCCTACGAGCAGTACTTC
TRBV7-3	-	TRBJ2-1	-	CASSLEAPSSYNEQFF	TGTGCCAGCAGCTTGGAAGCGCCTAGCTCCTACAATGAGCAGTTCTTC